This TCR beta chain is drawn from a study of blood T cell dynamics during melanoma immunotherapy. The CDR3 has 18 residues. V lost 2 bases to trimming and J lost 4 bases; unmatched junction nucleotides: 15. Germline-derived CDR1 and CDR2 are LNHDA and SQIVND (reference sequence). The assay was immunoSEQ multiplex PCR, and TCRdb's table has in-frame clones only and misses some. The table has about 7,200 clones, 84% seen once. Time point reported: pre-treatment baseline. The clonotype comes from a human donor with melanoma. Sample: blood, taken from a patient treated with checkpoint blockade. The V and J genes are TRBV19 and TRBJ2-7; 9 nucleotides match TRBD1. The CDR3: CASSISPITGGGLYEQYF. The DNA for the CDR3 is TGTGCCAGTAGTATAAGCCCCATCACAGGGGGCGGATTGTACGAGCAGTACTTC.